This TCR beta chain stems from a study of blood T cell repertoires in COVID-19. Study at large: Sites across the United States, Italy and Spain contributed samples from acute and convalescent COVID-19. Sources were T cells, B-cell-depleted T cells, or PBMCs; the material itself was cDNA or gDNA.

This CDR3 spans 14 amino acids. The germline V and J ends were trimmed by 3 bases and 4 bases, with 10 bases remaining between them. Germline V lookup: CDR1 LNHDA, CDR2 SQIVND (reference sequence). Original processing methods: For nucleated cells, counts were estimated from reference gene primer amplification. Sequencing used immunoSEQ multiplex PCR; TCRdb keeps in-frame clones, though not all of them. V, J and clone size are taken as reported in that table, and D and trimming were inferred from the DNA itself. This repertoire shows about 39,000 clones, about 90% found once; its top ten account for 20%.

The sequenced sample consisted of peripheral blood. The TCR was taken from a man aged 60-69 years with acute or convalescent COVID-19. The chain has TRBV19 and TRBJ1-5, with D hard to call. The CDR3 loop reads CASSMLAGNQPQHF. The CDR3 DNA reads as TGTGCCAGTAGTATGCTTGCGGGAAATCAGCCCCAGCATTTT.